This T cell receptor (beta chain) was captured in a study of blood T cell repertoires in COVID-19. Looking at the study overall: Collection of acute and convalescent COVID-19 samples took place in the United States, Italy and Spain. T cells, B-cell-depleted T cells, or PBMCs supplied cDNA or gDNA.

Authors' analysis steps: The authors estimated nucleated cell counts from reference gene primer amplification. The assay was immunoSEQ multiplex PCR, and TCRdb's table has in-frame clones only and misses some. V, J and clone size reflect that table, while D and trimming were determined from the DNA. The data show around 300,000 clones, 83% seen once. The TCR comes from a woman aged 45-65 years who had recovered from COVID-19. Material for sequencing was peripheral blood.

The CDR3 nucleotides are TGTGCCAGCAGCTCCTCCGGGACTGTGAACACCGGGGAGCTGTTTTTT. Amino acids: CASSSSGTVNTGELFF. The rearrangement joins TRBV7-3 to TRBJ2-2; maybe TRBD2 (6 bases). Trimming took 4 bases from V and 1 from J, leaving 13 bases between them. This CDR3 has 16 amino acids. Germline lookup yields CDR1 SGHTA and CDR2 FQGTGA.